The clone carrying this TCR beta chain was detected many times. The sample is drawn from a study of human T cells and chemical hapten exposure. There are 15 residues in the CDR3. Deletions cut 0 bases from V and 6 bases from J, with 13 bases between. Germline V CDR1 and CDR2: SGHRS, YFSETQ. The time point denotes: patch test 2, 6 weeks after DPC sensitization. Treatment: therapeutic diphenylcyclopropenone sensitization with weekly scalp DPC. MiXCR, applied by TCRdb to the RACE reads, yields one record per CDR3 protein. The data show 65,000 to 90,000 distinct CDR3 sequences, 6.6% seen once. The sample consisted of whole blood, taken in connection with sensitization to the hapten diphenylcyclopropenone (DPC). This sequence joins TRBV5-1 and TRBJ2-1; D remains unclear. The receptor was isolated from a young woman with alopecia areata. Some clones in this sample may be carry-over from other donors' samples. The CDR3 reads CASSLAVRVFNEQFF. The DNA for the CDR3 is TGCGCCAGCAGCTTGGCGGTTCGTGTATTCAATGAGCAGTTCTTC.